The source of this T cell receptor beta chain is a study of siplizumab effects on memory and regulatory T cells (dated by TCRdb to between 2018 and 2021). The study in broad terms: The study examined how the anti-CD2 antibody siplizumab affects alloreactive T-cell subsets in allogeneic mixed lymphocyte reactions built from human PBMCs. The study at large found these results: Because sequences below about 10^-5 frequency were poorly captured, only a minor fraction of alloreactive clones could be mapped to unstimulated subsets. Whether proliferating Tregs from siplizumab cultures were suppressive was not functionally confirmed. The cumulative frequency of alloreactive sequences traceable to unstimulated CD4+ memory T cells was significantly reduced by siplizumab. Of the alloreactive CD4+ clones that could be mapped, the Treg-derived share averaged roughly 69% with siplizumab compared with about 27% in control reactions. Compared with memory T cells, unstimulated naive T cells appeared more diverse, and naive cells seemed to make a substantial contribution to the alloresponse. Roughly 80-97% of proliferating CD4+ or CD8+ clones could not be assigned a naive or memory phenotype.

This clone is regarded as large (0.1 to 1%). No cognate antigen has been identified for it. Base qualities are missing; no much larger clone stands one base away. Additional sequencing covered unstimulated subsets from three donor pairs, namely CD8+ effector memory, CD4+ naive, CD8+ TEMRA, CD4+ memory and CD8+ naive. Sorted unstimulated T cells, along with proliferating T cells recovered from mixed lymphocyte reactions, underwent TCRbeta CDR3 sequencing. Fresh whole blood from some eleven HLA-typed healthy donors was used to isolate PBMCs. The library was made by the immunoSEQ multiplex PCR assay. The deep sequencing platform assayed some 98,000 TCR templates per sample. Genomic DNA extracted from sorted T cells was used for TCRbeta CDR3 sequencing. The authors' pipeline ran thus. The R programming language was used for the clonal analysis of the TCRbeta CDR3 data. Alloreactive CD4+ and CD8+ clones were defined by comparing unstimulated samples with post-reaction CFSE-low samples. Regulatory or non-regulatory origin of alloreactive CD4+ clones was assigned by matching sequences to the sorted unstimulated Treg and non-Treg repertoires. The immuneACCESS repertoire file appears here via TCRdb, limited to in-frame rearrangements. These files lack a portion of the clones; in checked studies, under half of the deficit traces to unresolved V genes, and the cause of the others is not known. The V and J calls and the clone size are those of that table, but D and trimming were determined from the DNA. This sample holds several thousand clones; approximately 60% were observed only once. Clones ranked in the top ten supply roughly 15% of the sample.

CDR1 and CDR2 are read off the germline V gene as SNHLY and FYNNEI. The CDR3 starts with the cysteine, ends with the phenylalanine, and has 15 residues. The DNA shown is the 45-base CDR3, in frame from base 1. V loses 0 bases of germline sequence and J loses 1 base, and the interval between the two ends is 9 bases. Sequencing used effector memory CD8+ T cells sorted from blood. The cell subset or site label of this sample denotes: unstimulated CD8+ effector memory T cells. The TCR originated in a human donor in good health. The V and J genes are TRBV2 and TRBJ2-5; the D gene is perhaps TRBD1, on 5 matching bases. The CDR3 reads as follows: CASSEAPGSQETQYF. The nucleotide sequence reads as follows: TGTGCCAGCAGTGAAGCTCCAGGGTCCCAAGAGACCCAGTACTTC.